This T cell receptor (beta chain) originates from a study of T cell responses to AZD1222 COVID-19 vaccine. Study summary: Second-dose groups at about 4 or about 12 weeks were pooled.

Study-level points and caveats: AZD1222 recipients seropositive at baseline numbered only 5 to 7. Compared with day 0, the breadth and depth of the Spike-specific TCR repertoire rose significantly after two doses of AZD1222. Mostly white British, mostly female donors; authors suggested clonal diversity may be underestimated.

There are 14 residues in the CDR3. Germline assignment: CDR1 MNHEY and CDR2 SMNVEV (reference sequence). The V gene lost 4 bases and the J gene lost 4 bases, with 11 bases spanning the gap. Data came from immunoSEQ multiplex PCR; TCRdb stores just in-frame clones and leaves some out. The sample consists of about 120,000 clones, around 92% of them appearing once. A note on this clone: Its target is not known.

This receptor was identified in an adult in good health. The sequencing used peripheral blood, collected on day 0 of AZD1222 vaccination. This rearrangement joins TRBV27 to TRBJ1-3; D call uncertain. CDR3 DNA: TGTGCCAGCAGTTCCGACTATTCGGGAAACACCATATATTTT. This translates into CASSSDYSGNTIYF.